The sample holds one count of the clone carrying this T cell receptor (beta chain). These data are taken from a study of blood T cell repertoires in COVID-19. Whole-study context: Sites in the United States, Italy and Spain provided acute and convalescent COVID-19 samples.

V lost 2 bases, J lost 4 bases, and 10 bases stayed unmatched. The length of the CDR3 is 17 residues. Germline CDR1 reads LNHDA; CDR2 reads SQIVND (reference sequence). In the source study's methods: Amplification with reference gene primers provided the estimates of nucleated cell counts. The table came from immunoSEQ multiplex PCR; TCRdb's copy has only in-frame clones and leaves some out. That table is the source of V, J and clone size, and D and trimming were worked out from the DNA. The sample lists about 200,000 clones; 86% were seen once. Across about two dozen US areas, participants ranged in age from 18 to 89 years. Participant reports of clinical history set cohort assignment.

Sequenced input: PBMCs or T cells enriched from blood (not recorded which). This clonotype originated in a man aged 40-50 years with acute COVID-19. The chain uses TRBV19 and TRBJ2-7, with 11 bases identical to TRBD1. As DNA, the CDR3 is TGTGCCAGTAGTATAACCTCCCAGGACAGGGGGCTTTACGAGCAGTACTTC. Translation gives CASSITSQDRGLYEQYF.